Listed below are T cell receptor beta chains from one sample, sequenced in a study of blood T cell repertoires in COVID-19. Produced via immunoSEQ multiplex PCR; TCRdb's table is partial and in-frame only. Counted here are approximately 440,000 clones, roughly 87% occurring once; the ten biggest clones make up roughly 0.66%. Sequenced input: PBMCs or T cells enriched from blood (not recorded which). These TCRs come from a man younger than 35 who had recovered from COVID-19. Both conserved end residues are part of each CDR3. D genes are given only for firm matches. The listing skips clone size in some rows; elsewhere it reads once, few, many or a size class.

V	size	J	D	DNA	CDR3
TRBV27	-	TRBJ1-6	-	TGTGCCAGCAGAACATGTTGTTGGACAGAATATATAATAAGGAATTCACCCCTCCACTTT	CASRTCCWTEYIIRNSPLHF
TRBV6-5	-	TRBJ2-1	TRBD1	TGTGCCAGCAGGCGGGGACAGGGTGATGAGCAGTTCTTC	CASRRGQGDEQFF
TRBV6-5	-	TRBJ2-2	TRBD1	TGTGCCAGCAGTCTGACAGGGCTGGCCGGGGAGCTGTTTTTT	CASSLTGLAGELFF
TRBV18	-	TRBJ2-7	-	TGTGCCAGCTCACCTGATCGCGGGTCCCACGAGCAGTACTTC	CASSPDRGSHEQYF
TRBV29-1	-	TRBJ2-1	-	TGCAGCGTTGAAGATCAAAGGGGGTTGGGCAATGAGCAGTTCTTC	CSVEDQRGLGNEQFF
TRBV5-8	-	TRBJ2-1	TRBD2	TGTGCCAGCAGCTTGGGACTAGCGGGGGTTGGCGAGCAGTTCTTC	CASSLGLAGVGEQFF
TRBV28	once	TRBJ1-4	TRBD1	TGTGCCAGCAGTTACCGGGACAGCCTTAATGAAAAACTGTTTTTT	CASSYRDSLNEKLFF
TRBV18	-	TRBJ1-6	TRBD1	TGTGCCAGCTCACCGACAGGGAACGCGGATTCACCCCTCCACTTT	CASSPTGNADSPLHF
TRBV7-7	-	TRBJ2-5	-	TGTGCCAGCAGCTTAGAGGAGAGAAAGACCCAGTACTTC	CASSLEERKTQYF
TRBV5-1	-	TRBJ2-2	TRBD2	TGCGCCAGCAGCCCGAAAAGAGGACTAGCGGGAGGTCTCACCGGGGAGCTGTTTTTT	CASSPKRGLAGGLTGELFF
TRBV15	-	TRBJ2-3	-	TGTGCCACCAGCAGAGATCTTGTGGGAGCCACAGATACGCAGTATTTT	CATSRDLVGATDTQYF
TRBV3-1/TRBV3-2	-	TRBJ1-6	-	TGTGCCAGCAGCCAAGATCCCTCCTCACCCCTCCACTTT	CASSQDPSSPLHF
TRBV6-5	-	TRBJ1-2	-	TGTGCCAGCAGCTCGTTCCGTGACTATGGCTACACCTTC	CASSSFRDYGYTF
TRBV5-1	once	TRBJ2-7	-	TGCGCCAGCAGCTTGGAGGGGCAGGGGATCTACGAGCAGTACTTC	CASSLEGQGIYEQYF
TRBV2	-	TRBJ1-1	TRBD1	TGTGCCAGCAGGGTTGGGACAGGGGCCCCAAACACTGAAGCTTTCTTT	CASRVGTGAPNTEAFF
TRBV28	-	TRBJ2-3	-	TGTGCCAGCAGTTTTATTGGGCCAGATACGCAGTATTTT	CASSFIGPDTQYF
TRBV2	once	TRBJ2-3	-	TGTGCCAGCAGTCGGACTAACCCCACAGATACGCAGTATTTT	CASSRTNPTDTQYF
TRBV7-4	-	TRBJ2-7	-	TGTGCCAGCAGCTTTAACAGGAGCTCCTACGAGCAGTACTTC	CASSFNRSSYEQYF
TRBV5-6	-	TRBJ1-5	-	TGTGCCAGCAGCTTGGGCAGGGGCCGTAGCAATCAGCCCCAGCATTTT	CASSLGRGRSNQPQHF
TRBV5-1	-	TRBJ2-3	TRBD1	TGCGCCAGCAGCTTTGGGACAGGGGGCTTCACAGATACGCAGTATTTT	CASSFGTGGFTDTQYF
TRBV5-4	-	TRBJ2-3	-	TGTGCCAGCAGCTTGGGGCGGGATACGCAGTATTTT	CASSLGRDTQYF
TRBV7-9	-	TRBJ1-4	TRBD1	TGTGCCAGCAGCTTCTTAGGGACAGGGGGGGAAAAACTGTTTTTT	CASSFLGTGGEKLFF
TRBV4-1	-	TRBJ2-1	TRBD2	TGCGCCAGCAGAAATTTAAGCGGGAGGGCCGGCAATGAGCAGTTCTTC	CASRNLSGRAGNEQFF
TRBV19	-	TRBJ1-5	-	TGTGCCAGTAGTATAGGTGGAGGGATTAACAATCAGCCCCAGCATTTT	CASSIGGGINNQPQHF
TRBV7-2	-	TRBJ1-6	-	TGTGCCAGCAGCCCCTGGGGGGAAAATAATTCACCCCTCCACTTT	CASSPWGENNSPLHF
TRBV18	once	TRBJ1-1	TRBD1	TGTGCCAGCTCACTTTCTACAGGGGCCCCGAACACTGAAGCTTTCTTT	CASSLSTGAPNTEAFF
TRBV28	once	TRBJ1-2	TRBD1	TGTGCCAGCAGTTCCCCCGGGACAGTCTATGGCTACACCTTC	CASSSPGTVYGYTF
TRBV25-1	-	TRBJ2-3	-	TGTGCCAGCAGTGAAACAGGGTCTACAGATACGCAGTATTTT	CASSETGSTDTQYF
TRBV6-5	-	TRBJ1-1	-	TGTGCCAGCAGGACGACTGGCACTGAAGCTTTCTTT	CASRTTGTEAFF
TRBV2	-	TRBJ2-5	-	TGTGCCAGCAGGCCCGGACAAGGCGTCGGGGAGACCCAGTACTTC	CASRPGQGVGETQYF
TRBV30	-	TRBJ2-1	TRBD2	TGTGCCTGGAGAGGGCTAGCGGGAATAAATGAGCAGTTCTTC	CAWRGLAGINEQFF
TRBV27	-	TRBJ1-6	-	TGTGCCAGCAGTTTAGCGGGGGCAGGATCACCCCTCCACTTT	CASSLAGAGSPLHF
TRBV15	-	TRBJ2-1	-	TGTGCCACCAGCAGTCCCCCATGGAGCAATGAGCAGTTCTTC	CATSSPPWSNEQFF
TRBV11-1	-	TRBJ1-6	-	TGTGCCAGCAGCTTAGTAGCGGGACCCCTCCACTTT	CASSLVAGPLHF
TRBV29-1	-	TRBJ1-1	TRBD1	TGCAGCGTAAGGACAGGGGGAACTGAAGCTTTCTTT	CSVRTGGTEAFF
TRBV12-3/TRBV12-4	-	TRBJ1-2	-	TGTGCCAGCAGTTTCGCAGGGTATGGCTACACCTTC	CASSFAGYGYTF
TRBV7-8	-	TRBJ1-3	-	TGTGCCAGCAGCTCCCCGAGTCCAGGGAGGAACACCATATATTTT	CASSSPSPGRNTIYF
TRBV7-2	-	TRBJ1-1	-	TGTGCCAGCAGCTCCGCCGCGGGGAACACTGAAGCTTTCTTT	CASSSAAGNTEAFF
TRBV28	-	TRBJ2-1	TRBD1	TGTGCCAGCAGTGTGACAGGGAGTGAGCAGTTCTTC	CASSVTGSEQFF
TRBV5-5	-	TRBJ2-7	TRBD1	TGTGCCAGCAGCTCACCAGGGGGCTACGAGCAGTACTTC	CASSSPGGYEQYF
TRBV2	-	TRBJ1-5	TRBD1	TGTGCCAGCAGCGTGGGACAGCTGGTAAAGCCCCAGCATTTT	CASSVGQLVKPQHF
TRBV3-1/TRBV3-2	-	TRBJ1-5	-	TGTGCCAGCAGCCAATCCGGGGGCAATCAGCCCCAGCATTTT	CASSQSGGNQPQHF
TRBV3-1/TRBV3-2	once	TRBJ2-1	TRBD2	TGTGCCAGCAGCCAAAACGCGGGGGGGAGTAATAATGAGCAGTTCTTC	CASSQNAGGSNNEQFF
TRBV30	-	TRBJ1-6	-	TGTGCCTGGAGTTCCCTGAGCTCCTATAATTCACCCCTCCACTTT	CAWSSLSSYNSPLHF
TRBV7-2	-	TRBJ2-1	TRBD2	TGTGCCAGCAGCTTAAAAGCGGGAGGATACAATGAGCAGTTCTTC	CASSLKAGGYNEQFF
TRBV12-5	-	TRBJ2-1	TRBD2	TGTGCTAGTGGTCTAATAGCGGGAGGATCCTACAATGAGCAGTTCTTC	CASGLIAGGSYNEQFF
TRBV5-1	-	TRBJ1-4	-	TGCGCCAGCAGCTTGGCCGTAGACAAAAGGGAGTGGGGACAATTACTTGAAAAACTGTTTTTT	CASSLAVDKREWGQLLEKLFF
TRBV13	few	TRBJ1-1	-	TGTGCCAGCAGCCCCCGGCGGCGGGGCACTGAAGCTTTCTTT	CASSPRRRGTEAFF
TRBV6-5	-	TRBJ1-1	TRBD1	TGTGCCAGCAGTAGGGGGCTTAGCACTGAAGCTTTCTTT	CASSRGLSTEAFF
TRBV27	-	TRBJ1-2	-	TGTGCCAGCAGTTTAAGTGGGGCCTATGGCTACACCTTC	CASSLSGAYGYTF
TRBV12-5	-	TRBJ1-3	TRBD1	TGTGCTAGTGGTTTGGGGACAGGGGTCTCTGGAAACACCATATATTTT	CASGLGTGVSGNTIYF
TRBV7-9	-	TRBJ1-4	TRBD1	TGTGCCAGCAGCTTAGCCGGGACAGGGGGCGGCAGTAGGGAAAAACTGTTTTTT	CASSLAGTGGGSREKLFF